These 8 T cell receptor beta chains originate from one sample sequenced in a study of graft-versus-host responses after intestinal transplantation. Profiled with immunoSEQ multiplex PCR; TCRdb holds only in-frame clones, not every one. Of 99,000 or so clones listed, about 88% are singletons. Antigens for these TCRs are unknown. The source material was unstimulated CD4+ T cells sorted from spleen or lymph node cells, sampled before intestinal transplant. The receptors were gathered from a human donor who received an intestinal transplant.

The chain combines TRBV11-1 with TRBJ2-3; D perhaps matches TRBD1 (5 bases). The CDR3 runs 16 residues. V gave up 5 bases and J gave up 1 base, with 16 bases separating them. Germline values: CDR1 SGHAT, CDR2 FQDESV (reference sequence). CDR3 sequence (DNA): TGTGCCAGCAGCCTGGGTGGTGGGGCGGGCACAGATACGCAGTATTTT. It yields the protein CASSLGGGAGTDTQYF.

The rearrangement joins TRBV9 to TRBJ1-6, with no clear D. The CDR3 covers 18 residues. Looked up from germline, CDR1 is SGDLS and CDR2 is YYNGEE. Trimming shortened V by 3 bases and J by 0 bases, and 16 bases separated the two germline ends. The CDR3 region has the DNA TGTGCCAGCAGCGCGACCTACGAAGCGAGCTCCTATAATTCACCCCTCCACTTT. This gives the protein CASSATYEASSYNSPLHF.

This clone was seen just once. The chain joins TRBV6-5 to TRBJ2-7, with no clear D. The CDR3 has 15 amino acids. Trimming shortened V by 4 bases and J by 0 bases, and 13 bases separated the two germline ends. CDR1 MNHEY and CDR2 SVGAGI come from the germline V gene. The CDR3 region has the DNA TGTGCCAGCAGTTCAAACCCCACGGCCTCCTACGAGCAGTACTTC. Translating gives CASSSNPTASYEQYF.

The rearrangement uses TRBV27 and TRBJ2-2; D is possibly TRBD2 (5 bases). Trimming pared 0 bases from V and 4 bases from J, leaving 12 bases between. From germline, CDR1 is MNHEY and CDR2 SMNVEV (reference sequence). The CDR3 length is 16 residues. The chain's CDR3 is CASSLSRRGVTGELFF. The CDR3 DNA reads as TGTGCCAGCAGTTTATCCCGACGGGGAGTCACCGGGGAGCTGTTTTTT.

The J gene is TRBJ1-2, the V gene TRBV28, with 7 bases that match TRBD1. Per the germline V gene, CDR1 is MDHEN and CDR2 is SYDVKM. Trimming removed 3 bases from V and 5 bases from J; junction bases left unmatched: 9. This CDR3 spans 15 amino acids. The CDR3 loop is CASSFRRGGLYGYTF. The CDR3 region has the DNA TGTGCCAGCAGTTTCCGAAGAGGGGGCTTGTATGGCTACACCTTC.

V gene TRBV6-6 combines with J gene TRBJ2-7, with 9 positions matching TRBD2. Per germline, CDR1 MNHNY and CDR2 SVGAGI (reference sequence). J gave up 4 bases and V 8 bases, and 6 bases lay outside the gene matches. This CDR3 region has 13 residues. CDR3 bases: TGTGCCAGCGGGAGCGGGAGGCTTTACGAGCAGTACTTC. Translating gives CASGSGRLYEQYF.

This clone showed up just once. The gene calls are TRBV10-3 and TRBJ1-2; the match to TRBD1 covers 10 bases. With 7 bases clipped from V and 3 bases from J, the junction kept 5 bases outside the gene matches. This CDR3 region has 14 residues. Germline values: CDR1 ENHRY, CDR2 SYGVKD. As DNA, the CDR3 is TGTGCCATCACCTTTGGGACAGGGGACTATGGCTACACCTTC. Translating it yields CAITFGTGDYGYTF.

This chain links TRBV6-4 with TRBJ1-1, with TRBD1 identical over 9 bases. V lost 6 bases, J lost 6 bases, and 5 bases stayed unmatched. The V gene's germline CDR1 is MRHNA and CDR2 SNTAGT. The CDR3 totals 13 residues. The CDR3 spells CASRGQGTSEAFF. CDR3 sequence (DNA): TGTGCCAGCAGAGGACAGGGGACTTCTGAAGCTTTCTTT.